This T cell receptor (beta chain) was recovered during a study of blood T cell repertoires in COVID-19. The overall study: The samples span acute and convalescent COVID-19 from the United States, Italy and Spain. From T cells, B-cell-depleted T cells, or PBMCs came the material, which was cDNA or gDNA.

Original analysis: Estimation of nucleated cell counts relied on the amplification of reference gene primers. The repertoire was sequenced with immunoSEQ multiplex PCR; TCRdb's copy has only in-frame clones and lacks some. V and J calls and clone size are copied from that table; D and trimming were computed from the DNA. This sample carries 190,000 or so clones, around 87% of them seen once, and the ten largest clones take 0.55% to 0.8%. This CDR3 contains 13 residues. The germline V gene encodes CDR1 LNHNV and CDR2 YYDKDF (reference sequence). V was clipped by 6 bases and J by 0 bases, with 8 bases between them. This clone appeared once.

This sequence originates from a man between 45 and 60 years old with acute or convalescent COVID-19. V is TRBV15 and J is TRBJ1-2; D is perhaps TRBD1 (6 bases). Sequences were obtained from peripheral blood. CDR3 residues: CATRGAANYGYTF. The CDR3 nucleotides are TGTGCCACCAGGGGGGCAGCTAACTATGGCTACACCTTC.